Shown below are 2 T cell receptor beta chains from a single sample sequenced in a study of Ad26.COV2.S vaccination and SARS-CoV-2 variants. Treatment in this sample: about 20 received Ad26.COV2.S at low or high dose, single or two shots; five or six received placebo; per-sample allocation not given. The samples date from day 63 after the first vaccine or placebo injection. Sequenced by immunoSEQ multiplex PCR; TCRdb stores in-frame clones only, minus some. The profile shows a few hundred thousand clones, over 75% of them singletons. Sequenced here: peripheral blood, sampled in a trial of Ad26.COV2.S vaccine versus placebo. The receptors here all came from a person aged 18-65 years who received the Ad26.COV2.S COVID-19 vaccine or a placebo.

The V gene is TRBV6-2 or TRBV6-3, the J gene TRBJ2-7; no reliable D call. Germline-derived CDR1 and CDR2 are MNHEY and SVGEGT. Trimming took off 4 bases at V and 5 bases at J, with 9 bases between the two ends. There are 12 residues in the CDR3. The CDR3 is CASSSRTNEQYF. CDR3 sequence (DNA): TGTGCCAGCAGTTCGCGGACGAACGAGCAGTACTTC.

V usage is TRBV19 and J usage is TRBJ1-1; perhaps TRBD1 as D (6 bases). This CDR3 spans 15 amino acids. The germline CDR1 and CDR2 sequences are LNHDA and SQIVND (reference sequence). V was shortened by 3 bases and J by 6 bases, with 17 bases between the two germline ends. Here the CDR3 DNA reads TGTGCCAGTAGTATCCTCACAGGGCCCGGGGCTGAAGCTTTCTTT. It translates to CASSILTGPGAEAFF.